These T cell receptor beta chains were read from a single sample in a study of shared clonotypes between healthy human individuals. Sequencing was performed with immunoSEQ multiplex PCR; in TCRdb, only in-frame clones are kept and a portion is missing. The sample consists of around 580,000 clones, 95% to 98% of them appearing once. The sequencing sample was made of naive CD8+ T cells sorted from blood. All receptors come from a young man in good health. The CDR3 runs from the conserved cysteine through the conserved F or W. The D gene is left open where the match is weak. Size values are once, few and many counts, or a class for expanded clones, and some rows have none.

CDR3 protein | V gene | clone size | J gene | D gene
CASSLAVGQGQYQETQYF | TRBV11-1 | . | TRBJ2-5 | TRBD1
CASSLGSVLVHEQFF | TRBV13 | . | TRBJ2-1 | .
CSVPDRRGYTF | TRBV29-1 | once | TRBJ1-2 | TRBD1
CASSQDDSDTDTQYF | TRBV14 | . | TRBJ2-3 | .
CSVEDSLAPYNEQFF | TRBV29-1 | . | TRBJ2-1 | .
CASRYRGRTGELFF | TRBV12-2 | . | TRBJ2-2 | .
CASTRKTYYEQYF | TRBV2 | . | TRBJ2-7 | .
CASSPRQGLSTYEQYF | TRBV9 | . | TRBJ2-7 | TRBD1
CASSLEVAGVPSSYNEQFF | TRBV7-2 | . | TRBJ2-1 | TRBD2
CASSQVALGNEQFF | TRBV4-3 | . | TRBJ2-1 | .